The text below deals with one T cell receptor beta chain. Its antigen is not yet known. Per-nucleotide qualities are absent, and no much larger clonotype sits a single base away. The data derive from a study of T cell responses to AZD1222 COVID-19 vaccine (dated by TCRdb to about 2021). With regard to the full study: TCR sequencing covered 233 trial participants: about 210 given two doses of AZD1222 and approximately 25 given two doses of MenACWY control vaccine. Enrollment into the trials was organized by age into subgroups of 18-55, 56-69 and 70-plus years, and those subgroups contained approximately 150, 30 and 60 TCR-sequenced participants, respectively. Results the study describes overall, beyond this receptor: The whole spike protein was spanned by vaccine-associated CD4 TCRs, and dominant responses were seen in regions 160-218 and 743-854. After two AZD1222 doses, both the breadth and the depth of spike-specific TCRs were significantly higher than at day 0 and than in MenACWY recipients. No day 14 peak-response samples were available, so repertoires were characterized only after the peak T cell response. Conclusions about previously exposed vaccinees are limited because only five to seven AZD1222 recipients were SARS-CoV-2 seropositive at baseline. Reportedly, almost half of the unique spike-specific TCRs recognized epitopes lying outside the regions that are mutated in the B.1.351 and B.1.1.7 variants. The 56-69-year group was small, and its depth increase did not reach significance, likely because of low power. Most participants were white British and females outnumbered males, and the authors suggested that clonal diversity may have been underestimated.

According to the germline V gene, CDR1 reads KGHDR and CDR2 reads SFDVKD. Including the terminal cysteine and phenylalanine, the CDR3 comprises 15 residues. Just the 45-base CDR3 DNA is kept, in frame starting at base 1. Ends trimmed: V by 5 bases, J by 0 bases; bases unmatched to a gene: 6. Read against the paper, the sample's time point label means: about 28 days (+/-7) after the second vaccine dose. Interpreted using the paper, the treatment or condition label stands for: meningococcal conjugate vaccine given as trial control. Vaccinee samples were obtained from the UK trials COV001 and COV002, which included a single-blind randomized controlled phase 2/3 trial of AZD1222 (ChAdOx1 nCoV-19) in healthy adults. For TCRbeta chain sequencing, PBMC samples were collected from trial participants at day 0 and at day 28 after the second dose. The CDR3 regions of human TCRbeta chains were analyzed by immunosequencing. Processing in the source paper ran as follows. TCRs in the repertoires were matched against a reference library of SARS-CoV-2-specific TCRs that had been generated with the MIRA antigen-specificity platform. Breadth was defined as the fraction of unique TCRs that were SARS-CoV-2-associated, and depth was defined as the fraction of total T cells that were SARS-CoV-2-associated. Using the MIRA data, each spike-specific TCR was assigned both to the spike region to which the TCR was reactive and to a CD4 or CD8 class. Log10-transformed breadth and depth values were compared by one-way ANOVA with Sidak's multiple comparisons tests. TCRdb retrieved this table from immuneACCESS and kept in-frame rearrangements only. Not all clones are present; in checked studies, unresolved V genes account for under half, and no reason is known for the remainder. The V and J calls and clone size come from that table; D and trimming were worked out from the DNA. In all, the sample holds tens of thousands of clones, and 75% to 95% of those were seen once. The ten largest clones capture 6.3% of the sample.

Source: peripheral blood, taken 28 days after the second dose of the MenACWY control vaccine. This sequence was found in an adult who received the MenACWY meningococcal vaccine as a control. The V and J genes are TRBV24-1 and TRBJ2-7; 7 nucleotides in the junction match TRBD2. The DNA sequence is as follows: TGTGCCACCAGTGCTAGCGGACCGAGCTCCTACGAGCAGTACTTC. It is translated as CATSASGPSSYEQYF.